The 13 T cell receptor beta chains below all came from one sample that was sequenced in a study of T cells expressing NK-cell markers. Using the 5' RACE reads, TCRdb records one entry per CDR3 protein without DNA. Recorded here are 550,000 or so distinct CDR3 sequences; the top ten clones represent 3% to 4.5%. The sequenced sample was blood T cells: a sorted CD56 or NKG2C T cell subset, CD4+ or CD8+ T cells, or bulk PBMC T cells (not recorded which). The receptors here all came from a man aged 18 to 35 in good health.

The J gene is TRBJ2-3, the V gene TRBV2; the D call of TRBD2 rests on TCRdb alone, since no DNA is present to check it. This CDR3 is 17 amino acids long. In germline, CDR1 is SNHLY, CDR2 FYNNEI. CDR3 amino acids: CASRGTSGYASTDTQYF.

The J gene is TRBJ2-4, the V gene TRBV12-3 or TRBV12-4; no DNA is available, so the TRBD1 call from TCRdb remains unchecked. The CDR3 sequence is 14 residues long. The CDR3 here is CASSHGGLGNIQYF.

The chain recombines TRBV27 with TRBJ2-1; absent DNA, TCRdb's TRBD2 call cannot be checked. Germline V gene data show CDR1 as MNHEY and CDR2 as SMNVEV (reference sequence). CDR3 length equals 15 residues. The CDR3 is CASSSTSGLLPEQFF.

This chain links TRBV12-3 or TRBV12-4 with TRBJ2-1; as DNA is missing, the TRBD2 call by TCRdb cannot be tested. The CDR3 consists of 14 residues. CDR3 region: CASSPTGASHEQFF.

This chain uses TRBV5-5 with TRBJ2-1; no DNA is available, so the TRBD1 call from TCRdb remains unchecked. Germline CDR1 SGHKS, CDR2 YYEKEE (reference sequence). This CDR3 contains 13 residues. This CDR3 is CASSPTPSFEQFF.

The V call is TRBV4-1, the J call TRBJ2-2. The CDR3 runs to 16 residues. Germline CDR1 MGHRA, CDR2 YSYEKL. CDR3: CASSRIAEPNTGELFF.

The chain joins TRBV20-1 to TRBJ2-1; TCRdb's D call, TRBD2, is unchecked because there is no DNA. The germline CDR1 and CDR2 sequences are DFQATT and SNEGSKA (reference sequence). The CDR3 sequence is 13 residues long. The CDR3 loop is CSARRVSYNEQFF.

This chain joins TRBV15 and TRBJ2-1. The CDR3 is 14 amino acids. CDR1 is LNHNV and CDR2 is YYDKDF in the germline V gene (reference sequence). The CDR3 loop reads CATSRANSYNEQFF.

This chain uses TRBV29-1 with TRBJ1-1; checking the TCRdb D call of TRBD1 is not possible without DNA. This CDR3 region has 13 residues. From germline, CDR1 is SQVTM and CDR2 ANQGSEA. The CDR3 sequence is CSVGPGQLVEAFF.

The chain joins TRBV6-6 to TRBJ2-1. Germline lookup yields CDR1 MNHNY and CDR2 SVGAGI (reference sequence). This CDR3 comprises 13 residues. Here the CDR3 reads CASMAGSYNEQFF.

The chain carries TRBV20-1 and TRBJ2-7; the D call of TRBD2 rests on TCRdb alone, since no DNA is present to check it. The V gene's germline CDR1 is DFQATT and CDR2 SNEGSKA (reference sequence). The CDR3 has 14 residues. The CDR3 sequence is CSGYGLFEPYEQYF.

The rearrangement uses TRBV20-1 and TRBJ1-2; the TRBD1 assignment by TCRdb is unverifiable without DNA. CDR3 length: 12 amino acids. The germline V gene has CDR1 DFQATT and CDR2 SNEGSKA (reference sequence). CDR3 in amino acids: CSAGQLVSGYTF.

The chain has TRBV5-1 and TRBJ2-1; TCRdb's D call of TRBD1 is untestable without DNA. Germline V gene data show CDR1 as SGHRS and CDR2 as YFSETQ. There are 18 residues in the CDR3. CDR3 region: CASSLFPGEGYNYNEQFF.